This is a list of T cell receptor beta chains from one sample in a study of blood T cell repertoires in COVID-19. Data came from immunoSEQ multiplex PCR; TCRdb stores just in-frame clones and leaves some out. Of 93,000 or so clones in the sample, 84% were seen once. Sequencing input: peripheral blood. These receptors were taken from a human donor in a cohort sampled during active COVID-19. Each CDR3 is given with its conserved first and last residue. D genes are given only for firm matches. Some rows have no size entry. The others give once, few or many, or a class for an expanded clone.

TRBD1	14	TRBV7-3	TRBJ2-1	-	CASSSQGPYNEQFF
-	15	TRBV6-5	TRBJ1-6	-	CASSLRQPYNSPLHF
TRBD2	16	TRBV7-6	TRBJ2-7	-	CASSLGSSGGVYEQYF
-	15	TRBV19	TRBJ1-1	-	CASSSPGRVNTEAFF
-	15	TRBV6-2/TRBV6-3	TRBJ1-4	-	CASSSHQRTNEKLFF
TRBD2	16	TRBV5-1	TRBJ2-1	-	CASSSPRAGGLNEQFF
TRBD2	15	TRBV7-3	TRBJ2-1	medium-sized	CASSLIGGGGNEQFF
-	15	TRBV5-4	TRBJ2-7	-	CASSLYYGQNYEQYF
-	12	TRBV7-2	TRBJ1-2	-	CASSLSGAGYTF
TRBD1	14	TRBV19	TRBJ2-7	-	CASSPQRDRDEQYF
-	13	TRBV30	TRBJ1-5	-	CAWSVGEGQPQHF
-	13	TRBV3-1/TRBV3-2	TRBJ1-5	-	CASSPLGDQPQHF
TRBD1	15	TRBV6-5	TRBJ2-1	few	CASSVDRGRYNEQFF
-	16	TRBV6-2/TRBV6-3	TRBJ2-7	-	CASSYSRRGSYYEQYF
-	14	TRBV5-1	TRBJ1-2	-	CASSLGGSSYGYTF
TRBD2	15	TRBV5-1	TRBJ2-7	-	CASSLDVSGAYEQYF
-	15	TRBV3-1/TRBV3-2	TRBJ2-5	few	CASSQDSARGETQYF
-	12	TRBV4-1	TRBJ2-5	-	CASSQDIGEKYF
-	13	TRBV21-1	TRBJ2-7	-	CASSNGLAHEQYF
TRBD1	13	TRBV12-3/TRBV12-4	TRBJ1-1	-	CATNRGRDTEAFF
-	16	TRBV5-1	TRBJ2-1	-	CASSSAGASSYNEQFF
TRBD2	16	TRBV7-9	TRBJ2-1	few	CASSFTSGGTHNEQFF
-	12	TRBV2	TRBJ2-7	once	CASTPVWYEQYF
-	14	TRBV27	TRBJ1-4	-	CASRKQGANEKLFF
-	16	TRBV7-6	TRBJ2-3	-	CASSLQWAGRTDTQYF
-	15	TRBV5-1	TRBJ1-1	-	CASRLRGGTATEAFF
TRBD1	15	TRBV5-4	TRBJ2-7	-	CASTLQGASSYEQYF
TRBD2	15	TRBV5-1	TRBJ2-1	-	CASSPLAGALNEQFF
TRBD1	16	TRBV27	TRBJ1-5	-	CASSLSMTGGSQPQHF
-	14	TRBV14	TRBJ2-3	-	CASSRQARTDTQYF
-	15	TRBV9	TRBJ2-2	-	CASSVGGVHTGELFF
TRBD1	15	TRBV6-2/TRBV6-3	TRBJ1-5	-	CASSYYRGIEQPQHF
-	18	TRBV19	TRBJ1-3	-	CASTPWRSGAQSGNTIYF
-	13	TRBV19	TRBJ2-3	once	CASSIQGTDTQYF
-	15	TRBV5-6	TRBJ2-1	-	CASSSPLSTNNEQFF
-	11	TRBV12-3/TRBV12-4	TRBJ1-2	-	CASTQGGGYTF
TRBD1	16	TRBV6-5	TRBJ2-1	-	CASSYLSGTGGREQFF
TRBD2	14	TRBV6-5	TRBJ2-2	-	CASPGGGPTGELFF
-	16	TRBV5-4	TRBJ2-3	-	CASTRKVGQSTDTQYF
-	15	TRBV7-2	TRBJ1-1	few	CASSLAIIRNTEAFF
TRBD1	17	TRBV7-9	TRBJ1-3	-	CASSLYRDSVSGNTIYF
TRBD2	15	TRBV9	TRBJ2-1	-	CASSVGTRAMNEQFF
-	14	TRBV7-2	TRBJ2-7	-	CASSLGAGVYEQYF
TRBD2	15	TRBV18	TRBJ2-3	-	CASSPSGGSTDTQYF
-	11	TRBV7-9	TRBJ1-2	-	CASSELYGYTF
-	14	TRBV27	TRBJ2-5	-	CASRTLGSQETQYF
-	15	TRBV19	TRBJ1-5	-	CASSIGAGFNQPQHF
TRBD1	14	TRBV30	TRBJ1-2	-	CAWSRDRGQYGYTF
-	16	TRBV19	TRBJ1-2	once	CASSIGWVGRNYGYTF
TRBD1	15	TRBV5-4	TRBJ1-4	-	CASSSKGQGYEKLFF
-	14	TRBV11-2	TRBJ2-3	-	CASSGGGGTDTQYF
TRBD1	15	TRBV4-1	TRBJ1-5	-	CASSQSGTGWQPQHF
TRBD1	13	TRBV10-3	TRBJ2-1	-	CAISGQGDNEQFF